This is a list of T cell receptor beta chains from one sample in a study of blood T cell repertoires in COVID-19. The repertoire was sequenced with immunoSEQ multiplex PCR; TCRdb's copy has only in-frame clones and lacks some. Of approximately 210,000 clones in the sample, 75% to 90% are singletons; the top ten hold about 2.2%. Material: peripheral blood. The origin of the receptors is a man under 40 who had recovered from COVID-19. CDR3s include the opening cysteine and the closing phenylalanine or tryptophan. A D gene is named only where the DNA matches it firmly. Size is omitted from some rows. Given values are once, few, many or a class for expanded clones.

D,J,size,V,CDR3,DNA
TRBD2,TRBJ2-2,NA,TRBV24-1,CATSDPTSRDTGELFF,TGTGCCACCAGTGATCCGACTAGCCGCGACACCGGGGAGCTGTTTTTT
NA,TRBJ1-5,NA,TRBV10-1,CAGGGGREGSFYQPQHF,TGCGCCGGGGGGGGAGGTAGGGAGGGGAGTTTTTATCAGCCCCAGCATTTT
TRBD1,TRBJ1-1,NA,TRBV5-1,CASRQGYTEAFF,TGCGCCAGCCGACAGGGGTACACTGAAGCTTTCTTT
TRBD2,TRBJ2-1,NA,TRBV10-1,CASSENGLAGERFF,TGCGCCAGCAGTGAGAATGGTTTAGCGGGGGAACGGTTCTTC
NA,TRBJ1-4,NA,TRBV15,CATSRDPGAANEKLFF,TGTGCCACCAGCAGAGATCCAGGGGCGGCTAATGAAAAACTGTTTTTT
NA,TRBJ1-2,NA,TRBV5-8,CASSLDLFHSGYTF,TGTGCCAGCAGCTTGGACCTCTTCCACTCTGGCTACACCTTC
NA,TRBJ1-3,NA,TRBV6-6,CASSLDSSSGNTIYF,TGTGCCAGCAGTTTGGACTCGTCGTCTGGAAACACCATATATTTT
TRBD1,TRBJ2-1,once,TRBV5-1,CASSLFPDRVADEQFF,TGCGCCAGCAGCTTGTTTCCGGACAGGGTCGCCGATGAGCAGTTCTTC
TRBD2,TRBJ2-7,few,TRBV10-1,CASSVSGGAHEQYF,TGCGCCAGCAGTGTGTCCGGGGGGGCCCACGAGCAGTACTTC
TRBD1,TRBJ2-3,NA,TRBV12-5,CASGYRGSEVDTQYF,TGTGCTAGTGGTTACAGGGGGAGCGAAGTGGATACGCAGTATTTT
NA,TRBJ2-1,NA,TRBV2,CASSENFGQYNNEQFF,TGTGCCAGCAGTGAAAACTTCGGACAGTACAACAATGAGCAGTTCTTC
NA,TRBJ1-5,few,TRBV5-1,CASSLTRGDDQPQHF,TGCGCCAGCAGCTTGACCAGGGGTGATGATCAGCCCCAGCATTTT
TRBD1,TRBJ2-1,NA,TRBV7-2,CASSRQTGLFSYNEQFF,TGTGCCAGCAGCAGACAGACAGGGCTTTTCTCCTACAATGAGCAGTTCTTC
NA,TRBJ1-2,NA,TRBV6-5,CASSYSDYGNYGYTF,TGTGCCAGCAGTTACTCCGATTACGGGAACTATGGCTACACCTTC
TRBD1,TRBJ1-3,NA,TRBV3-1/TRBV3-2,CASSPDRASGNTIYF,TGTGCCAGCAGCCCGGACAGGGCGTCTGGAAACACCATATATTTT
TRBD2,TRBJ2-3,NA,TRBV9,CASSVSSGSTDTQYF,TGTGCCAGCAGCGTATCTAGCGGTAGCACAGATACGCAGTATTTT
NA,TRBJ1-2,NA,TRBV4-2,CASSPSELNYGYTF,TGTGCCAGCAGCCCCTCCGAGTTAAACTATGGCTACACCTTC
NA,TRBJ2-7,NA,TRBV18,CASSPEGGQSYEQYF,TGTGCCAGCTCACCGGAGGGGGGACAGTCCTACGAGCAGTACTTC
NA,TRBJ1-4,NA,TRBV15,CATSRAGQIDEKLFF,TGTGCCACCAGCAGAGCCGGACAGATTGATGAAAAACTGTTTTTT
TRBD2,TRBJ2-3,NA,TRBV5-5,CASSFGGTISRTDTQYF,TGTGCCAGCAGTTTCGGGGGGACCATTTCTCGCACAGATACGCAGTATTTT
NA,TRBJ1-5,NA,TRBV6-1,CASSEGSGGNQPQHF,TGTGCCAGCAGTGAAGGGTCAGGGGGCAATCAGCCCCAGCATTTT
TRBD1,TRBJ2-1,NA,TRBV24-1,CATSDPTGVPYNEQFF,TGTGCCACCAGTGACCCCACAGGGGTCCCCTACAATGAGCAGTTCTTC
NA,TRBJ2-7,NA,TRBV2,CASTPGEDEQYF,TGTGCCAGCACCCCAGGGGAAGACGAGCAGTACTTC
TRBD2,TRBJ2-7,few,TRBV19,CATSGLAASISYEQYF,TGTGCCACCTCGGGACTAGCGGCGTCGATCTCCTACGAGCAGTACTTC
TRBD2,TRBJ2-6,NA,TRBV6-5,CASRGRGSGANVLTF,TGTGCCAGCAGGGGGAGGGGCTCTGGGGCCAACGTCCTGACTTTC
NA,TRBJ2-7,NA,TRBV7-9,CASSLSGAYEQYF,TGTGCCAGCAGCTTAAGCGGTGCCTACGAGCAGTACTTC
TRBD2,TRBJ2-5,NA,TRBV10-3,CAISSGGASETQYF,TGTGCCATTAGTAGCGGGGGGGCCTCGGAGACCCAGTACTTC
TRBD2,TRBJ2-7,once,TRBV3-1/TRBV3-2,CASSQGFAASGAEQYF,TGTGCCAGCAGCCAAGGGTTCGCGGCTAGCGGGGCCGAGCAGTACTTC
NA,TRBJ1-2,once,TRBV10-3,CAISDPTMGKRGYTF,TGTGCCATCAGTGACCCAACGATGGGAAAGCGGGGCTACACCTTC
NA,TRBJ1-4,NA,TRBV7-2,CASSLGGRGNEKLFF,TGTGCCAGCAGCTTAGGGGGGCGCGGTAATGAAAAACTGTTTTTT
NA,TRBJ2-5,NA,TRBV4-1,CASSQDFTGVQETQYF,TGCGCCAGCAGCCAAGATTTTACGGGGGTCCAAGAGACCCAGTACTTC
NA,TRBJ2-2,few,TRBV5-4,CASSLVQDFTF,TGTGCCAGCAGCTTGGTCCAGGACTTTACTTTT
TRBD1,TRBJ1-1,NA,TRBV6-1,CASSVPGQEWDTEAFF,TGTGCCAGCAGTGTCCCGGGACAGGAATGGGACACTGAAGCTTTCTTT
TRBD1,TRBJ2-7,NA,TRBV19,CASSPGTGGYEQYF,TGTGCCAGTAGCCCCGGGACAGGGGGCTACGAGCAGTACTTC
NA,TRBJ1-4,NA,TRBV5-5,CASSTRAGNEKLFF,TGTGCCAGCAGCACGCGCGCAGGGAATGAAAAACTGTTTTTT
NA,TRBJ2-1,NA,TRBV7-6,CASSLVGGGGAKNEQFF,TGTGCCAGCAGCTTAGTAGGTGGAGGGGGGGCTAAGAATGAGCAGTTCTTC
NA,TRBJ1-1,few,TRBV10-1,CASSARTALNTEAFF,TGCGCCAGCAGTGCCCGGACAGCCCTGAACACTGAAGCTTTCTTT
NA,TRBJ1-1,once,TRBV6-5,CASSEGGSGKTEAFF,TGTGCCAGCAGCGAGGGTGGATCTGGGAAAACTGAAGCTTTCTTT
NA,TRBJ2-7,NA,TRBV29-1,CSGQENYEQYF,TGCAGCGGACAGGAAAATTACGAGCAGTACTTC
NA,TRBJ2-6,NA,TRBV6-2/TRBV6-3,CASSLLAGNVLTF,TGTGCCAGCAGTCTTCTGGCGGGCAACGTCCTGACTTTC
TRBD1,TRBJ2-3,NA,TRBV3-1/TRBV3-2,CASTPGQGFHTQYF,TGTGCCAGCACACCGGGACAGGGATTTCATACGCAGTATTTT
NA,TRBJ2-3,NA,TRBV25-1,CAISRGVEADTQYF,TGTGCCATCTCCAGGGGGGTAGAGGCAGATACGCAGTATTTT
NA,TRBJ1-4,NA,TRBV18,CASSPTGGTNEKLFF,TGTGCCAGCTCACCAACGGGGGGAACTAATGAAAAACTGTTTTTT
TRBD1,TRBJ1-1,NA,TRBV3-1/TRBV3-2,CASSQEGPFGRGRVGTEAFF,TGTGCCAGCAGCCAAGAGGGACCGTTTGGCAGGGGGCGGGTGGGGACTGAAGCTTTCTTT
TRBD1,TRBJ2-2,NA,TRBV18,CASSPRTGHTGELFF,TGTGCCAGCTCACCCCGGACAGGGCACACCGGGGAGCTGTTTTTT